This T cell receptor (beta chain) stems from a study of spatial heterogeneity in lung cancer. The time point: sample taken at primary tumor resection. This clonotype was seen repeatedly, ten times or more. The CDR3 contains 14 residues. Per germline, CDR1 KGHDR and CDR2 SFDVKD. V was shortened by 6 bases and J by 9 bases, with 14 bases between the two germline ends. A single record per CDR3 protein comes from TCRdb applying MiXCR to the 5' RACE reads. There are 60,000 or so distinct CDR3 sequences in the sample; around 6% occur only once, and about 14% lies in the top ten. Sequencing was performed on PBMCs, taken at surgery. This sequence originates from a female donor with early-stage non-small cell lung cancer. The chain combines TRBV24-1 with TRBJ1-6; D is perhaps TRBD1 (6 bases). In DNA form, the CDR3 reads TGTGCCACCAGTCCGACAGGAATGGGTTCACCCCTCCACTTT. This encodes CATSPTGMGSPLHF.